This TCR beta chain emerged from a study of radiotherapy plus CTLA-4 blockade in lung cancer (dated by TCRdb to the late 2010s). About the investigation overall: Objective responses were observed in more than 15% of enrolled patients, and disease control was achieved in about 32%. The study at large found these results: The strongest predictors of response, as reported, were early dynamic changes in blood T cell clones along with a rise in serum interferon-beta after radiation. After treatment with radiotherapy and ipilimumab, TCR clones that originated in tumors expanded in peripheral blood.

Focal radiation therapy combined with CTLA-4 blockade (ipilimumab) was tested in patients with chemo-refractory metastatic non-small-cell lung cancer. Reading from cysteine to phenylalanine, the CDR3 counts 15 amino acids. The read is trimmed to its CDR3 DNA, 45 bases read in frame from base 1. The trim is 1 base for V and 0 bases for J, with a gap of 10 bases between the germline ends. Looking up the germline V gene yields CDR1 SGHVS and CDR2 FQNEAQ. On this clone: No antigen is known for it. No quality values exist for individual bases; no much larger clone is one base distant.

Libraries were built with the immunoSEQ multiplex PCR assay. TCRdb holds this immuneACCESS table with in-frame rearrangements only. Some clones are missing; in checked studies, unresolved V genes explain under half, and the rest has no known cause. The sample table shows 40,000 to 55,000 clones, and 77% are seen once. About 2.7% of the sample lies in the top ten. Sequencing was performed on peripheral blood, taken from a patient treated with radiotherapy plus ipilimumab. This sequence originates from a human donor with non-small cell lung cancer whose response to radiotherapy plus ipilimumab could not be evaluated. The rearrangement joined TRBV7-8 to TRBJ2-7; no D gene can be assigned with confidence. The bases read TGTGCCAGCAGCTTAGTACGAGAACCCTCCTACGAGCAGTACTTC. Translated, it gives CASSLVREPSYEQYF.